These T cell receptor beta chains were read from a single sample in a study of cytomegalovirus exposure and HLA in healthy donors. The assay was immunoSEQ multiplex PCR, and TCRdb's table has in-frame clones only and misses some. The sample contains over 150,000 clones, roughly three quarters of which appear only once. Sequencing was carried out using PBMCs. The receptors were gathered from a woman in her 50s in good health and CMV-seropositive. Each CDR3 is given with its conserved first and last residue. The D gene is left open where the match is weak. Clone size is shown for a subset of rows, as once, few, many or a class of expanded clone.

NA	TRBV15	17	NA	TRBJ2-4	TGTGCCACCAGCCCCCATGGAATTGCGGGGGCCAAAAACAGTCAGTACTTC	CATSPHGIAGAKNSQYF
NA	TRBV5-4	16	TRBD2	TRBJ2-7	TGTGCCAGCAGCTCGGCCCACGGGACTAGCTCCTACGAGCAGTACTTC	CASSSAHGTSSYEQYF
NA	TRBV2	15	NA	TRBJ2-2	TGTGCCAGCACAGGCCAGGGACTGAACACCGGGGAGCTGTTTTTT	CASTGQGLNTGELFF
NA	TRBV6-5	16	NA	TRBJ2-1	TGTGCCAGCAGTTACAGGGGTGCAACCCCCTACAATGAGCAGTTCTTC	CASSYRGATPYNEQFF
once	TRBV2	14	TRBD2	TRBJ2-1	TGTGCCAGCAATGAGGGAGGGCCGTGGAATGAGCAGTTCTTC	CASNEGGPWNEQFF
NA	TRBV5-1	15	NA	TRBJ2-7	TGCGCCAGCAGCTTGGCCCCCGGTCCGGCCTACGAGCAGTACTTC	CASSLAPGPAYEQYF
once	TRBV2	14	TRBD1	TRBJ2-7	TGTGCCAGCAGAACAGGGGAGTATAGCTACGAGCAGTACTTC	CASRTGEYSYEQYF
NA	TRBV6-1	15	TRBD2	TRBJ2-7	TGTGCCAGCAGATATAGCGGGAGCTCCTCCTACGAGCAGTACTTC	CASRYSGSSSYEQYF
once	TRBV4-1	16	NA	TRBJ1-5	TGCGCCAGCAGCCAAGGCTACTCCAGGGTAGGTCAGCCCCAGCATTTT	CASSQGYSRVGQPQHF
NA	TRBV4-3	16	TRBD2	TRBJ2-1	TGCGCCAGCAGCCAAGATCTTGGACTAGATTCGTACGAGCAGTTCTTC	CASSQDLGLDSYEQFF
NA	TRBV5-1	17	NA	TRBJ2-1	TGCGCCAGCAGCTTGGCCCCAGTAAGTGCCGGGGGCAATGAGCAGTTCTTC	CASSLAPVSAGGNEQFF
NA	TRBV7-2	14	NA	TRBJ1-2	TGTGCCAGCAGCTTAGGCCAACCTACCTATGGCTACACCTTC	CASSLGQPTYGYTF
few	TRBV2	13	NA	TRBJ1-2	TGTGCCAGCAGTGAAGCCAGGCATTATGGCTACACCTTC	CASSEARHYGYTF
once	TRBV5-1	14	TRBD1	TRBJ1-2	TGCGCCAGCAGCCCCGGACAGGGGGCAATCGGCTACACCTTC	CASSPGQGAIGYTF
NA	TRBV2	16	TRBD2	TRBJ2-1	TGTGCCAGCAGTGAGGAGACTAGCCCCGGGGGGGATGAGCAGTTCTTC	CASSEETSPGGDEQFF
NA	TRBV5-4	16	TRBD2	TRBJ2-3	TGTGCCAGCAGCTTGGCCCCTAGCGGCCCCACAGATACGCAGTATTTT	CASSLAPSGPTDTQYF
NA	TRBV5-4	15	TRBD2	TRBJ2-7	TGTGCCAGCAGCTTGGGGACTAGCGGTTCCTACGAGCAGTACTTC	CASSLGTSGSYEQYF
NA	TRBV19	14	NA	TRBJ1-4	TGTGCCTCTGACCCCGGGGAGGGTGGTGAAAAACTGTTTTTT	CASDPGEGGEKLFF
once	TRBV5-1	15	NA	TRBJ2-3	TGCGCCAGCAGCTTGTCCCCTAGCGGCACAGATACGCAGTATTTT	CASSLSPSGTDTQYF
NA	TRBV19	14	TRBD1	TRBJ2-7	TGTGCCAGTAGTGTCCCGGGGACAGGGAACGAGCAGTACTTC	CASSVPGTGNEQYF
NA	TRBV2	15	TRBD2	TRBJ2-1	TGTGCCAGCAGTGGGACTAGCGGGGGGGCGAATGAGCAGTTCTTC	CASSGTSGGANEQFF
NA	TRBV29-1	15	NA	TRBJ2-7	TGCAGCGTTGAAACGGAGGTACACTCGACCTACGAGCAGTACTTC	CSVETEVHSTYEQYF
NA	TRBV27	14	NA	TRBJ1-4	TGTGCCAGCAGTTCCACCGCGGGGTGGGAAAAACTGTTTTTT	CASSSTAGWEKLFF
NA	TRBV6-5	14	NA	TRBJ1-6	TGTGCCAGCAGTCAGGGGCTCCATAATTCACCCCTCCACTTT	CASSQGLHNSPLHF
NA	TRBV5-5	15	NA	TRBJ2-7	TGTGCCAGCAGCGCGGAGCCGGACACTACCTACGAGCAGTACTTC	CASSAEPDTTYEQYF
NA	TRBV27	17	TRBD2	TRBJ2-7	TGTGCCAGCAGTTTGTTAGCGGGAGGGCCCCTCCGCTACGAGCAGTACTTC	CASSLLAGGPLRYEQYF
NA	TRBV5-5	13	TRBD1	TRBJ2-7	TGTGCCGGGGGACAGGGGGTCTCCTACGAGCAGTACTTC	CAGGQGVSYEQYF
NA	TRBV9	14	TRBD1	TRBJ1-2	TGTGCCAGCAGCCCCCATCAGGGGGCGGAGGGCTACACCTTC	CASSPHQGAEGYTF
NA	TRBV15	15	TRBD1	TRBJ2-1	TGTGCCACCAGCGGAGACAGGGGAAACCACAATGAGCAGTTCTTC	CATSGDRGNHNEQFF
NA	TRBV6-6	15	NA	TRBJ1-6	TGTGCCAGCAGCCGAGCCGGGACTTATAATTCACCCCTCCACTTT	CASSRAGTYNSPLHF
NA	TRBV10-3	13	TRBD1	TRBJ2-7	TGTGCCATCAGTGGGGGACAGGCCTACGAGCAGTACTTC	CAISGGQAYEQYF
NA	TRBV27	14	NA	TRBJ1-5	TGTGCCAGCAGTCCCCCAGGGAACTTCAGGGCCCAGCATTTT	CASSPPGNFRAQHF
NA	TRBV2	15	TRBD1	TRBJ2-7	TGTGCCAGCAGTGAAGGGACAGGACGAGCCTACGAGCAGTACTTC	CASSEGTGRAYEQYF
once	TRBV29-1	13	TRBD1	TRBJ1-1	TGCAGCGCTCAGACAGGGGGCAACACTGAAGCTTTCTTT	CSAQTGGNTEAFF
NA	TRBV7-6	14	NA	TRBJ1-2	TGTGCCAGCAGCTCCAGACAGAAAGGTGATGGCTACACCTTC	CASSSRQKGDGYTF
few	TRBV9	17	TRBD1	TRBJ2-3	TGTGCCAGCAGCTTAACACCGGGACAGGGTGTCCCAGATACGCAGTATTTT	CASSLTPGQGVPDTQYF
NA	TRBV21-1	13	NA	TRBJ2-2	TGTGCCCCCACGAGGGGGCATTCCGGGGAGCTGTTTTTT	CAPTRGHSGELFF
NA	TRBV9	15	TRBD2	TRBJ2-7	TGTGCCAGCAGCCTAAGTGGGGACCCCGGGGGGGAGCAGTACTTC	CASSLSGDPGGEQYF
NA	TRBV5-6	17	TRBD2	TRBJ2-3	TGTGCCAGCAGCTTGGAGGTCGCGGGAGCCCTCACAGATACGCAGTATTTT	CASSLEVAGALTDTQYF
NA	TRBV4-3	14	NA	TRBJ2-2	TGCGCCAGCAGCCACCGAACAGGGCCCGGGGAGCTGTTTTTT	CASSHRTGPGELFF
few	TRBV5-1	15	NA	TRBJ2-5	TGCGCCAGCAGCAGGGGGGGCGTCGGTGTGGAGACCCAGTACTTC	CASSRGGVGVETQYF
NA	TRBV29-1	11	NA	TRBJ2-3	TGCAGCGTGGAGACAGTTAATACGCAGTATTTT	CSVETVNTQYF
NA	TRBV7-2	19	TRBD1	TRBJ2-2	TGTGCCAGCAGCCCCTGGGACAGGGGGCCGACTCCGAACACCGGGGAGCTGTTTTTT	CASSPWDRGPTPNTGELFF
NA	TRBV7-3	16	TRBD2	TRBJ2-5	TGTGCCAGCAGCTTAAGGACTAGCGGGGGACAAGAGACCCAGTACTTC	CASSLRTSGGQETQYF
NA	TRBV6-5	13	NA	TRBJ2-3	TGTGCCGCGGAGCAGAGAGGGACAGATACGCAGTATTTT	CAAEQRGTDTQYF
few	TRBV19	15	NA	TRBJ1-1	TGTGCCAGTAGTATACAGGCGGGTGCGGGGACTGAAGCTTTCTTT	CASSIQAGAGTEAFF
NA	TRBV11-2	12	TRBD2	TRBJ2-1	TGTGCCAGCTCGTTTCTAGCGGGAGATGTATTCTTC	CASSFLAGDVFF
NA	TRBV4-3	18	NA	TRBJ1-1	TGCGCCAGCAGCCAAGAGGGAGGTGGGAGTACCATGAACACTGAAGCTTTCTTT	CASSQEGGGSTMNTEAFF